This T cell receptor beta chain was sequenced for a study of response to subunit inactivated influenza vaccine. Whole-study results and caveats: Each seasonal influenza vaccination recruits few new T cells, the authors suggested.

TCRdb independently ran MiXCR on the RT-PCR reads; one entry per CDR3 protein. The table records about half a million distinct CDR3 sequences, around 8% of them present only once. The CDR3 extends over 16 amino acids. Germline V CDR1 and CDR2: SGHRS, YFSETQ. With respect to this clonotype: Its cognate antigen is unknown. A read error is possible here, since a much larger clone lies one base away.

The V gene is TRBV5-1, the J gene TRBJ2-1; a weak D match, TRBD2 (5 bases). The TCR was taken from a man in his fifties or sixties who received an inactivated influenza vaccine. Sample: PBMCs from blood, taken roughly 24 months after vaccination. In DNA form, the CDR3 reads TGCGCCAGCGGCTTAGACGGGGTAAGCTCCTACAATGAGCAGTTCTTC. This sequence encodes CASGLDGVSSYNEQFF.